The clone carrying this TCR beta chain was picked up a small number of times. As handled by the study authors: Amplification with reference gene primers provided the estimates of nucleated cell counts. The assay was immunoSEQ multiplex PCR, and TCRdb's table has in-frame clones only and misses some. The DNA gave D and trimming, while V, J and clone size come from that table. The repertoire holds 44,000 or so clones, with less than 70% as singletons. These data come from a study of blood T cell repertoires in COVID-19. Study details: Samples came from the United States, Italy and Spain, spanning acute and convalescent COVID-19. T cells, B-cell-depleted T cells, or PBMCs supplied cDNA or gDNA.

The V end was cut by 1 base, the J end by 3 bases, with 4 bases between. Germline CDR1 and CDR2: SNHLY and FYNNEI. The CDR3 is made up of 12 amino acids. The clonotype was recovered from a man older than 75 with acute or convalescent COVID-19. The specimen was peripheral blood. This chain uses TRBV2 with TRBJ2-7; D unclear. CDR3 sequence: CASSEEHYEQYF. The CDR3, as DNA: TGTGCCAGCAGTGAAGAGCACTACGAGCAGTACTTC.